These 31 T cell receptor beta chains originate from one sample sequenced in a study of blood T cell repertoires in COVID-19. Sequencing used immunoSEQ multiplex PCR; TCRdb keeps in-frame clones, though not all of them. This sample has some 320,000 clones, with around 90% found just once. The sequencing input was PBMCs or T cells enriched from blood (not recorded which). The source of these receptors is a man between 60 and 70 years old who had recovered from COVID-19.

The chain joins TRBV7-8 to TRBJ2-1; 9 bases map to TRBD2. Germline V gene lookup returns CDR1 SGHVS and CDR2 FQNEAQ. The V gene end was trimmed by 5 bases and the J gene end by 5 bases; junction bases not matched to a gene: 10. This CDR3 has 16 amino acids. The CDR3 protein is CASSQSAGGLNNEQFF. The CDR3 DNA reads TGTGCCAGCAGCCAGTCGGCGGGAGGGTTGAACAATGAGCAGTTCTTC.

The V gene is TRBV7-3, the J gene TRBJ2-1; the match to TRBD2 covers 8 bases. The germline V gene encodes CDR1 SGHTA and CDR2 FQGTGA. With 5 bases clipped from V and 9 bases from J, the junction kept 3 bases outside the gene matches. CDR3 size: 12 residues. CDR3 bases: TGTGCCAGCAGCCGCCTAGCGGGTGAGCAGTTCTTC. Translated: CASSRLAGEQFF. Drawing the rest from reference TRBV7-3 and TRBJ2-1, the complete variable domain is GAGVSQTPSNKVTEKGKYVELRCDPISGHTALYWYRQSLGQGPEFLIYFQGTGAADDSGLPNDRFFAVRPEGSVSTLKIQRTERGDSAVYLCASSRLAGEQFFGPGTRLTVL.

The chain links TRBV9 to TRBJ2-5; the match to TRBD1 covers 11 bases. Germline-derived CDR1 and CDR2 are SGDLS and YYNGEE. This CDR3 has 14 amino acids. After removal of 5 bases from V and 4 bases from J, the junction contained 4 bases not matched to a gene. CDR3 in amino acids: CASSWTGGGETQYF. In DNA form, the CDR3 reads TGTGCCAGCAGTTGGACAGGGGGCGGAGAGACCCAGTACTTC.

As concerns this clone: Because the CDR3's place on the DNA is in doubt, the DNA is left out and the CDR3 is given as listed by TCRdb. V is TRBV29-1 and J is TRBJ1-2; the table gives TRBD1 as D, unverified against the DNA. The CDR3 region is 12 residues in length, termini included. Germline CDR1 reads SQVTM; CDR2 reads ANQGSEA. The CDR3 is CSVVGTGAAKTF.

V and J are TRBV15 and TRBJ1-2; a possible D gene is TRBD1 (5 bases). With 0 bases removed from V and 4 bases from J, the gap between germline ends came to 15 bases. Germline lookup yields CDR1 LNHNV and CDR2 YYDKDF (reference sequence). The CDR3 is 16 amino acids. This chain's CDR3 is CATSRDFGRVAYGYTF. The CDR3, as DNA: TGTGCCACCAGCAGAGATTTCGGCAGGGTGGCCTATGGCTACACCTTC.

The rearrangement joins TRBV4-2 to TRBJ2-5, with D possibly matching TRBD2 (5 bases). V shed 0 bases and J shed 4 bases, with 15 bases lying between them. CDR3 size: 16 residues. From germline, CDR1 is LGHNA and CDR2 YNFKEQ. The CDR3 here is CASSQDPGKEVETQYF. Written as DNA, the CDR3 is TGTGCCAGCAGCCAAGATCCCGGGAAGGAGGTAGAGACCCAGTACTTC.

V is TRBV7-9 and J is TRBJ2-5; 7 bases match TRBD1. Germline-derived CDR1 and CDR2 are SEHNR and FQNEAQ (reference sequence). V gave up 5 bases and J gave up 9 bases; unmatched junction bases: 6. The CDR3 runs to 12 residues. CDR3 region: CASSDVQGPQYF. In DNA, the CDR3 is TGTGCCAGCAGCGATGTACAGGGGCCCCAGTACTTC.

Notes on this clone: One junction end disagrees with the germline gene, perhaps due to a read error. The rearrangement uses TRBV6-5 and TRBJ2-7; 7 nucleotides match TRBD2. Germline-derived CDR1 and CDR2 are MNHEY and SVGAGI. The CDR3 totals 15 residues. The CDR3 DNA follows: TGTGCCAGCAGACCTGGTGGCGGGGGACCCTACGAACAGTACTTC. Encoded protein: CASRPGGGGPYEQYF.

The chain links TRBV5-1 to TRBJ1-1; D remains unclear. V was cut by 4 bases and J by 0 bases, with 13 bases left in between. There are 15 residues in the CDR3. Germline CDR1 is SGHRS and CDR2 is YFSETQ. The CDR3 here is CASSPLTTMNTEAFF. DNA of the CDR3: TGCGCCAGCAGCCCCCTGACAACCATGAACACTGAAGCTTTCTTT.

The chain couples TRBV5-1 to TRBJ1-1, with 7 nucleotides matching TRBD1. The CDR3 has 14 amino acids. In germline, CDR1 is SGHRS, CDR2 YFSETQ. The V segment lost 6 bases and the J segment 2 bases; nucleotides outside the gene matches: 7. The CDR3 sequence is CASTKGQTNTEAFF. As DNA, the CDR3 is TGCGCCAGCACAAAGGGACAGACCAACACTGAAGCTTTCTTT.

The V and J genes are TRBV5-1 and TRBJ2-3; D unclear. Per germline, CDR1 SGHRS and CDR2 YFSETQ. Trimming cost V 7 bases and J 2 bases, with 14 bases left between them. The CDR3 length is 14 residues. The CDR3 loop reads CASVPGRPTDTQYF. For the CDR3, the DNA is TGCGCCAGCGTACCAGGAAGACCCACAGATACGCAGTATTTT.

The genes are TRBV19 and TRBJ1-2; D is unresolved. This CDR3 region has 13 residues. Germline V CDR1 and CDR2: LNHDA, SQIVND (reference sequence). V lost 0 bases to trimming and J lost 2 bases, with 4 bases between them. This chain's CDR3 is CASSIDSNYGYTF. CDR3 coding DNA: TGTGCCAGTAGTATAGACTCGAACTATGGCTACACCTTC.

V gene TRBV10-3 combines with J gene TRBJ2-3; 10 positions match TRBD1. This CDR3 region has 14 residues. V lost 9 bases to trimming and J lost 1 base; unmatched junction nucleotides: 4. Germline values: CDR1 ENHRY, CDR2 SYGVKD. CDR3 in amino acids: CAMSGTGGTDTQYF. The CDR3 coding sequence is TGTGCCATGTCCGGGACAGGGGGCACAGATACGCAGTATTTT.

This rearrangement joins TRBV6-4 to TRBJ1-2; D possibly corresponds to TRBD1 (6 bases). The V gene's germline CDR1 is MRHNA and CDR2 SNTAGT. The CDR3 has 13 residues. V was cut by 6 bases and J by 7 bases, with 15 bases left in between. CDR3 sequence: CASSPGGGRGYTF. As DNA, the CDR3 is TGTGCCAGCAGCCCCGGGGGGGGCCGTGGCTACACCTTC.

The chain couples TRBV4-3 to TRBJ2-1; 8 bases line up with TRBD2. The CDR3 covers 16 residues. The V segment lost 0 bases and the J segment 5 bases; nucleotides outside the gene matches: 6. Germline lookup yields CDR1 LGHNA and CDR2 YSLEER. The CDR3 loop is CASSQDVLAVNNEQFF. CDR3 sequence (DNA): TGCGCCAGCAGCCAAGATGTACTAGCGGTTAACAATGAGCAGTTCTTC.

V and J are TRBV7-9 and TRBJ2-5; a possible D gene is TRBD1 (5 bases). Trimming cost V 5 bases and J 2 bases, with 12 bases left between them. Germline lookup yields CDR1 SEHNR and CDR2 FQNEAQ (reference sequence). CDR3 length equals 14 residues. The CDR3, as DNA: TGTGCCAGCAGCCGAGGTAGGGGTCAAGAGACCCAGTACTTC. It codes for CASSRGRGQETQYF.

The chain uses TRBV6-2 or TRBV6-3 and TRBJ2-7; 14 bases line up with TRBD2. With 4 bases clipped from V and 0 bases from J, the junction kept 5 bases outside the gene matches. This CDR3 has 17 amino acids. Germline values: CDR1 MNHEY, CDR2 SVGEGT. The CDR3 here is CASSSGTSGGLSYEQYF. The CDR3 nucleotides are TGTGCCAGCAGTTCCGGGACTAGCGGGGGCCTCTCCTACGAGCAGTACTTC.

The V and J genes are TRBV7-3 and TRBJ2-3, with TRBD1 identical over 8 bases. Germline V lookup: CDR1 SGHTA, CDR2 FQGTGA. With 5 bases clipped from V and 0 bases from J, the junction kept 7 bases outside the gene matches. This CDR3 is built from 16 residues. CDR3 residues: CASSPGQGLSTDTQYF. The CDR3, as DNA: TGTGCCAGCAGCCCTGGACAGGGACTCAGCACAGATACGCAGTATTTT.

The chain recombines TRBV4-1 with TRBJ2-1, with 11 nucleotides matching TRBD2. V gave up 6 bases and J gave up 3 bases; unmatched junction bases: 4. CDR1 and CDR2 from the germline V gene are MGHRA and YSYEKL. This CDR3 has 15 amino acids. The CDR3 bases are TGCGCCAGCAGAACCGGGACTAGCGGCTACAATGAGCAGTTCTTC. Protein sequence: CASRTGTSGYNEQFF.

The rearrangement links TRBV5-6 to TRBJ2-3; 10 bases are a match to TRBD2. The CDR3 loop spans 15 amino acids. Germline values: CDR1 SGHDT, CDR2 YYEEEE. V lost 2 bases to trimming and J lost 1 base; unmatched junction nucleotides: 1. The CDR3 region is CASSLAGGGTDTQYF. As DNA, the CDR3 is TGTGCCAGCAGCTTAGCGGGGGGGGGCACAGATACGCAGTATTTT.

A note on this clone: Other DNA sequences in the same sample also yield this CDR3. The chain joins TRBV7-3 to TRBJ2-3; D may be TRBD2 (6 bases). Germline V gene lookup returns CDR1 SGHTA and CDR2 FQGTGA. Trimming cost V 5 bases and J 0 bases, with 9 bases left between them. This CDR3 is 14 amino acids long. Here the CDR3 reads CASSPGTSTDTQYF. The DNA for the CDR3 is TGTGCCAGCAGCCCCGGGACTAGCACAGATACGCAGTATTTT.

The chain is built from TRBV7-3 and TRBJ1-2; 8 nucleotides align to TRBD1. Germline-derived CDR1 and CDR2 are SGHTA and FQGTGA. This CDR3 is built from 13 residues. J gave up 6 bases and V 5 bases, and 5 bases lay outside the gene matches. CDR3 amino acids: CASSPQGVDGYTF. CDR3 bases: TGTGCCAGCAGCCCACAGGGGGTCGATGGCTACACCTTC. The whole variable domain, remainder taken from reference TRBV7-3 and TRBJ1-2, is GAGVSQTPSNKVTEKGKYVELRCDPISGHTALYWYRQSLGQGPEFLIYFQGTGAADDSGLPNDRFFAVRPEGSVSTLKIQRTERGDSAVYLCASSPQGVDGYTFGSGTRLTVV.

This clone was counted only a few times. V usage is TRBV5-4 and J usage is TRBJ1-6, with a tentative D call TRBD1 (6 bases). This CDR3 contains 15 residues. The V end lost 4 bases, the J end lost 5 bases, and 13 bases lay between the germline ends. CDR1 SGHNT and CDR2 YYREEE come from the germline V gene (reference sequence). CDR3 loop: CASSMGGQNNSPLHF. For the CDR3, the DNA is TGTGCCAGCAGCATGGGCGGACAGAATAATTCACCCCTCCACTTT.

The CDR3 DNA is TGTGCCAGCAGGGGGACAGGCCCCTACAATGAGCAGTTCTTC. This sequence encodes CASRGTGPYNEQFF. This chain connects TRBV27 to TRBJ2-1, with TRBD1 matching over 8 bases. J was trimmed by 2 bases and V by 6 bases; bases with no gene match: 3. The CDR3 sequence is 14 residues long. Germline-derived CDR1 and CDR2 are MNHEY and SMNVEV (reference sequence).

This clone was counted once. In DNA form, the CDR3 reads TGTGCCAGCAGTGGGGCCAACCTGGAAAAACTGTTTTTT. Translation gives CASSGANLEKLFF. The rearrangement uses TRBV2 and TRBJ1-4; D is undetermined. Trimming took off 4 bases at V and 8 bases at J, with 11 bases between the two ends. Germline V gene sequence: CDR1 SNHLY, CDR2 FYNNEI. The length of the CDR3 is 13 residues.

The chain uses TRBV4-3 and TRBJ2-7; D is possibly TRBD2 (7 bases). CDR1 and CDR2 (germline): LGHNA, YSLEER. V was pared by 3 bases and J by 2 bases, with 14 bases between. This CDR3 is built from 15 residues. The CDR3 nucleotides are TGCGCCAGCAGCCAGGCGAGGGGGGGAGCCTACGAGCAGTACTTC. Protein sequence: CASSQARGGAYEQYF.

This clone was seen only once. The junction differs from germline at one of its ends, possibly a read error. The V call is TRBV7-7, the J call TRBJ2-5, with no clear D. The germline V gene has CDR1 SSHAT and CDR2 FNYEAQ (reference sequence). The CDR3 extends over 11 amino acids. The CDR3 reads CASTNGETQYF. The CDR3 DNA sequence: TGTGCTAGCACCAATGGCGAGACCCAGTACTTC.

J is TRBJ2-7 and V is TRBV25-1, with 10 bases matching TRBD1. CDR1 and CDR2 (germline): MGHDK, SYGVNS. The CDR3 runs to 14 residues. V lost 1 base to trimming and J lost 7 bases; unmatched junction nucleotides: 4. The chain's CDR3 is CASSEFGTGEEQYF. The CDR3, as DNA: TGTGCCAGCAGTGAATTCGGGACAGGGGAAGAGCAGTACTTC.

The chain has TRBV18 and TRBJ2-3; TRBD2 aligns across 9 bases. In germline, CDR1 is KGHSH, CDR2 LQKENI. The V and J ends lost 4 bases and 3 bases, in that order; junction bases with no gene match: 5. The CDR3 has 15 residues. CDR3 amino acids: CASSLRLAETDTQYF. CDR3 nucleotide sequence: TGTGCCAGCTCACTTAGACTAGCGGAGACAGATACGCAGTATTTT.

This rearrangement joins TRBV6-5 to TRBJ1-3; D is uncertain. This CDR3 has 14 amino acids. The V gene's germline CDR1 is MNHEY and CDR2 SVGAGI. V gave up 7 bases and J gave up 3 bases, with 13 bases separating them. The CDR3 DNA sequence: TGTGCCAGCATGATCAGTTTTGGTGGAAACACCATATATTTT. It yields the protein CASMISFGGNTIYF.

This clone was counted once. This chain joins TRBV12-3 or TRBV12-4 and TRBJ1-2; no clear D. The CDR3 extends over 13 amino acids. V was shortened by 2 bases and J by 1 base, with 5 bases between the two germline ends. CDR3 region: CASSLTDNYGYTF. The CDR3 region has the DNA TGTGCCAGCAGTTTAACTGATAACTATGGCTACACCTTC.